Below, 2 T cell receptor beta chains from the same sample are listed, as sequenced in a study of blood T cell repertoires in COVID-19. This table comes from immunoSEQ multiplex PCR, and its TCRdb copy is limited to in-frame clones, with some not included. The data show approximately 220,000 clones, 65% to 85% seen once. Sequencing used peripheral blood. These receptor sequences come from a woman in her twenties or thirties who had recovered from COVID-19.

The genes are TRBV5-1 and TRBJ2-7; TRBD1 might be the D (5 bases). The CDR3 covers 13 residues. Germline assignment: CDR1 SGHRS and CDR2 YFSETQ. V dropped 7 bases and J dropped 0 bases, with 11 bases sitting between them. The CDR3 nucleotides read TGCGCCAGCTCCGCCGACAGCTCCTACGAGCAGTACTTC. This gives the protein CASSADSSYEQYF.

The V and J genes are TRBV9 and TRBJ1-5, with D hard to call. This CDR3 spans 14 amino acids. Germline-derived CDR1 and CDR2 are SGDLS and YYNGEE. V lost 0 bases, J lost 7 bases, and 11 bases lay in between. In DNA form, the CDR3 reads TGTGCCAGCAGCGTAGGAGGCCCTGGGCAGCCCCAGCATTTT. The encoded protein is CASSVGGPGQPQHF.